A selection of T cell receptor beta chains follows, all from one sample in a study of T-cell reconstitution after alpha-beta-depleted transplantation in children. MiXCR was run by TCRdb on the PCR reads, yielding one entry per CDR3 protein. Of 440,000 or so distinct CDR3 sequences listed, roughly 44% were seen once; the top ten hold around a quarter. Sequenced material: PBMCs, taken before TCRalphabeta/CD19-depleted stem cell transplant. Receptors originate from a girl aged 2-9 years with aplastic anemia, due to receive a stem cell transplant. Each CDR3 is given with its conserved first and last residue. D genes are given only for firm matches. The listing skips clone size in some rows; elsewhere it reads once, few, many or a size class.

-,TRBD1,TRBV7-9,TRBJ2-7,CASSSQGATSKEQYF,TGTGCCAGCAGCTCTCAGGGGGCTACTTCTAAGGAGCAGTACTTC
once,-,TRBV5-5,TRBJ1-1,CASTPAPVLNTEAFF,TGTGCCAGCACCCCGGCTCCAGTATTGAACACTGAAGCTTTCTTT
few,-,TRBV9,TRBJ2-3,CASSVDSYHTQYF,TGTGCCAGCAGCGTAGACAGCTATCATACGCAGTATTTT
-,-,TRBV9,TRBJ2-5,CASSVGWVETQYF,TGTGCCAGCAGCGTAGGATGGGTGGAGACCCAGTACTTC
-,-,TRBV27,TRBJ1-5,CASGPVGGRYNQPQHF,TGTGCCAGCGGGCCTGTTGGGGGTAGATACAATCAGCCCCAGCATTTT
few,-,TRBV7-8,TRBJ2-3,CASSFRPLDTQYF,TGTGCCAGCAGCTTCAGACCGTTAGATACGCAGTATTTT
-,TRBD2,TRBV24-1,TRBJ2-1,CATRVLAVSYNEQFF,TGTGCCACCAGAGTTCTAGCGGTCTCCTACAATGAGCAGTTCTTC
few,TRBD1,TRBV20-1,TRBJ1-1,CSANWGGGHTEAFF,TGCAGTGCCAACTGGGGAGGGGGCCATACTGAAGCTTTCTTT
-,TRBD2,TRBV28,TRBJ2-3,CASSPGGHTQYF,TGTGCCAGCAGTCCGGGGGGTCATACGCAGTATTTT
-,TRBD1,TRBV12-3/TRBV12-4,TRBJ2-7,CASRPRTGGSYEQYF,TGTGCCAGCAGACCCAGGACAGGGGGCTCCTACGAGCAGTACTTC
-,-,TRBV6-5,TRBJ2-1,CASSYSGGKAYNEQFF,TGTGCCAGCAGTTACAGTGGGGGCAAGGCCTACAATGAGCAGTTCTTC
many,-,TRBV20-1,TRBJ2-1,CSALEGPDDEQFF,TGCAGTGCGCTAGAGGGGCCGGATGATGAGCAGTTCTTC
few,-,TRBV5-1,TRBJ2-7,CASSSTINSYEQYF,TGCGCCAGCAGTTCTACCATAAACTCCTACGAGCAGTACTTC
few,-,TRBV20-1,TRBJ1-2,CSAREPGYGYTF,TGCAGTGCTAGAGAGCCGGGCTATGGCTACACCTTC
-,-,TRBV20-1,TRBJ2-5,CSARVKKETQYF,TGCAGTGCTAGAGTAAAGAAAGAGACCCAGTACTTC
once,-,TRBV5-1,TRBJ2-1,CASTRTMLAPSYNEQFF,TGCGCCAGCACTCGTACGATGCTAGCGCCCTCCTACAATGAGCAGTTCTTC
-,-,TRBV29-1,TRBJ1-3,CSVAQASGNTIYF,TGCAGCGTTGCACAGGCCTCTGGAAACACCATATATTTT
-,TRBD1,TRBV20-1,TRBJ2-1,CSATARTGTEQFF,TGCAGTGCAACGGCCCGGACAGGGACTGAGCAGTTCTTC
few,-,TRBV6-1,TRBJ2-7,CASSEFSGEGAYEQYF,TGTGCCAGCAGTGAATTCTCAGGGGAGGGTGCCTACGAGCAGTACTTC
-,-,TRBV20-1,TRBJ2-1,CSALDASSYNEQFF,TGCAGTGCCCTCGACGCGAGCTCCTACAATGAGCAGTTCTTC
-,-,TRBV18,TRBJ2-1,CASSPTGNNEQFF,TGTGCCAGCTCACCAACGGGAAACAATGAGCAGTTCTTC
-,TRBD2,TRBV7-2,TRBJ2-3,CASSLKLGLAKDTQYF,TGTGCCAGCAGCTTAAAGCTGGGACTAGCTAAAGATACGCAGTATTTT
-,TRBD2,TRBV6-5,TRBJ2-1,CASSSWAGDRNEQFF,TGTGCCAGCAGTTCATGGGCGGGAGATCGGAATGAGCAGTTCTTC